A selection of T cell receptor beta chains follows, all from one sample in a study of CD8+ T cells in alopecia areata. Assay: immunoSEQ multiplex PCR; the TCRdb copy retains only in-frame clones and omits some. Altogether more than 95,000 clones are present, about two fifths being singletons, with the ten largest covering roughly 1.3%. Sequenced input: CD4+ T cells sorted from blood. The source is a human donor with alopecia areata. CDR3s include the opening cysteine and the closing phenylalanine or tryptophan. The D gene is left open where the match is weak. Clone sizes are given selectively: once, few, many, or a class where the clone is expanded.

>.|.|TRBJ2-5|TRBV29-1
TGCAGCGTTGGACGGAGTCAAGAGACCCAGTACTTC
CSVGRSQETQYF
>.|.|TRBJ2-5|TRBV18
TGTGCCAGCTCACCAAGTTTCGGGGGCCAAGAGACCCAGTACTTC
CASSPSFGGQETQYF
>.|.|TRBJ1-5|TRBV7-9
TGTGCCAGCAGCTGGGGAGAGCAGCCCCAGCATTTT
CASSWGEQPQHF
>.|.|TRBJ2-7|TRBV29-1
TGCAGCGTTGTGGTGCGGTACGAGCAGTACTTC
CSVVVRYEQYF
>.|few|TRBJ2-3|TRBV5-4
TGTGCCAGCAGCTCGGAGGGACGGCTCCTCACAGATACGCAGTATTTT
CASSSEGRLLTDTQYF
>.|few|TRBJ1-5|TRBV7-2
TGTGCCAGCAGCCCCGGGGATTATAGCAATCAGCCCCAGCATTTT
CASSPGDYSNQPQHF
>.|.|TRBJ1-3|TRBV7-9
TGTGCCAGCAGCTTAGCGCCAGGGAACACCATATATTTT
CASSLAPGNTIYF
>.|.|TRBJ1-4|TRBV30
TGTGCCTGGAGTCGTCAGGGGTATGAAAAACTGTTTTTT
CAWSRQGYEKLFF
>.|.|TRBJ1-1|TRBV18
TGTGCCAGCTCACCCAGACAGAACACTGAAGCTTTCTTT
CASSPRQNTEAFF
>TRBD2|.|TRBJ2-1|TRBV29-1
TGCAGCGTTGAAGTTGCTAGCGGGGTTGGTGGGCAGTTCTTC
CSVEVASGVGGQFF
>TRBD1|.|TRBJ1-4|TRBV30
TGTGCCTGGAGTGGACAGGGTAATGAAAAACTGTTTTTT
CAWSGQGNEKLFF
>TRBD1|few|TRBJ2-3|TRBV7-8
TGTGCCAGCAGCTTAACTGACAGGGTTGGAGATACGCAGTATTTT
CASSLTDRVGDTQYF
>TRBD2|.|TRBJ2-7|TRBV7-2
TGTGCCAGCAGCTTAGACTACGGCGGGGGGGCCTACGAGCAGTACTTC
CASSLDYGGGAYEQYF
>.|few|TRBJ2-1|TRBV4-1
TGCGCCAGCAGCCAAGATTGGCCCAATGAGCAGTTCTTC
CASSQDWPNEQFF
>TRBD1|once|TRBJ1-5|TRBV27
TGTGCCAGCAGTTCCACAGGGGCCCGCCAGCCCCAGCATTTT
CASSSTGARQPQHF
>.|.|TRBJ2-3|TRBV7-9
TGTGCCAGCAGCTTATTTTCCAGCACAGATACGCAGTATTTT
CASSLFSSTDTQYF
>TRBD1|few|TRBJ1-1|TRBV30
TGTGCCTGGGGGACAGGGAACACTGAAGCTTTCTTT
CAWGTGNTEAFF
>.|few|TRBJ1-5|TRBV29-1
TGCAGCGTTGGAGGGGGGGGGAGTCAGCCCCAGCATTTT
CSVGGGGSQPQHF
>TRBD2|.|TRBJ2-2|TRBV5-1
TGCGCCAGCAGCTTGACTAGCGGGCAGAACACCGGGGAGCTGTTTTTT
CASSLTSGQNTGELFF
>.|.|TRBJ2-7|TRBV29-1
TGCAGCGCCGCGAGGGGATCTTACGAGCAGTACTTC
CSAARGSYEQYF
>.|.|TRBJ2-1|TRBV11-2
TGTGCCAGCAGCTTAGATCGCGTCGACAATGAGCAGTTCTTC
CASSLDRVDNEQFF
>.|.|TRBJ2-3|TRBV5-1
TGCGCCAGCAGCTTGAGTAGTATTAGCACAGATACGCAGTATTTT
CASSLSSISTDTQYF
>.|.|TRBJ2-2|TRBV5-1
TGCGCCAGTAGTACGGGAGAAAAGACCGGGGAGCTGTTTTTT
CASSTGEKTGELFF
>.|few|TRBJ1-1|TRBV7-2
TGTGCCAGCAGCTTAGCGACGGGACTTGAAGCTTTCTTT
CASSLATGLEAFF
>.|.|TRBJ2-1|TRBV29-1
TGCAGCGTTGTCCAAGTGGGGAATGAGCAGTTCTTC
CSVVQVGNEQFF
>TRBD2|few|TRBJ2-1|TRBV5-6
TGTGCCAGCAGCCTAAGGACTAGTATCTATGAGCAGTTCTTC
CASSLRTSIYEQFF
>.|few|TRBJ2-7|TRBV5-6
TGTGCCAGCAGCTTGGTAGGAGAATACGAGCAGTACTTC
CASSLVGEYEQYF
>.|.|TRBJ1-5|TRBV29-1
TGCAGCGCCAAGGACGGTGCTAGCAATCAGCCCCAGCATTTT
CSAKDGASNQPQHF
>.|few|TRBJ1-1|TRBV5-1
TGCGCCAGCAGCTTGGTGAGACCGAACACTGAAGCTTTCTTT
CASSLVRPNTEAFF
>TRBD2|many|TRBJ2-4|TRBV4-2
TGTGCCAGCAGCCAAGATCCGACTAGCGTTAAAAACATTCAGTACTTC
CASSQDPTSVKNIQYF
>.|.|TRBJ2-7|TRBV2
TGTGCCAGACAGGGAGGAATCGACGAGCAGTACTTC
CARQGGIDEQYF